This is a list of T cell receptor beta chains from one sample in a study of CD8+ T cells in alopecia areata. Produced via immunoSEQ multiplex PCR; TCRdb's table is partial and in-frame only. The repertoire holds 25,000 or so clones, 40% to 60% seen once, with roughly a third in the top ten. Sequencing used NKG2D-high CD8+ T cells sorted from blood. These TCRs come from a human donor with alopecia areata. The CDR3 runs from the conserved cysteine through the conserved F or W. The D gene is left open where the match is weak. The size field is filled for only some rows; it gives once, few, many or a size class.

D gene | J gene | V gene | clone size | CDR3 DNA | CDR3 protein
- | TRBJ2-1 | TRBV19 | medium-sized | TGTGCCAGTAGTATTCCCTGGAATGAGCAGTTCTTC | CASSIPWNEQFF
- | TRBJ2-5 | TRBV6-6 | few | TGTGCCAGCAGTTACTCGGCAGAGACCCAGTACTTC | CASSYSAETQYF
TRBD2 | TRBJ2-7 | TRBV9 | - | TGTGCCAGCAGCATCGGACTAGCGGGAGGTTACGAGCAGTACTTC | CASSIGLAGGYEQYF
TRBD2 | TRBJ2-1 | TRBV27 | - | TGTGCCAGCAGTTTAGGAGTTGGCCGCCCGGGGGGAGCGGGGATTTCCTACAATGAGCAGTTCTTC | CASSLGVGRPGGAGISYNEQFF
- | TRBJ2-1 | TRBV7-3 | few | TGTGCCAGCAGCCCCGGGACCAACAATGAGCAGTTCTTC | CASSPGTNNEQFF
- | TRBJ2-3 | TRBV4-1 | - | TGCGCCAGCAGCCAAGTGGCCTTTTCAGATACGCAGTATTTT | CASSQVAFSDTQYF
TRBD2 | TRBJ2-1 | TRBV29-1 | - | TGCAGCGTCGACAGACTAGCTGTTTACAATGAGCAGTTCTTC | CSVDRLAVYNEQFF
- | TRBJ1-5 | TRBV27 | once | TGTGCCAGCAGTTTATCAGGCGATTACAATCAGCCCCAGCATTTT | CASSLSGDYNQPQHF
TRBD1 | TRBJ1-1 | TRBV28 | - | TGTGCCAGCAGTCCAACGACAGGGCTTTCGAACACTGAAGCTTTCTTT | CASSPTTGLSNTEAFF
TRBD2 | TRBJ2-2 | TRBV29-1 | - | TGCAGCGTCGCCGGGACTAGCGGTATCGGGGAGCTGTTTTTT | CSVAGTSGIGELFF
TRBD1 | TRBJ2-7 | TRBV4-1 | - | TGCGCCAGCAGGTCGGACAGGCTCTCCTACGAGCAGTACTTC | CASRSDRLSYEQYF
- | TRBJ2-7 | TRBV28 | large | TGTGCCAGCAGTTTGTCGGGGGTGACGGGACAGATCCTCTACGAGCAGTACTTC | CASSLSGVTGQILYEQYF
- | TRBJ2-7 | TRBV27 | - | TGTGCCGCCGGTAGCATCTCCTACGAGCAGTACTTC | CAAGSISYEQYF
TRBD1 | TRBJ2-7 | TRBV5-6 | few | TGTGCCAGCAGCTTGTCAGACAGGGTGGGAGTCTACGAGCAGTACTTC | CASSLSDRVGVYEQYF
- | TRBJ2-7 | TRBV6-5 | few | TGTGCCAGCAGTTACGGTCCATCAAGAGACGAGCAGTACTTC | CASSYGPSRDEQYF
- | TRBJ2-1 | TRBV13 | - | TGTGCCAGCAGCCCAGGCCAAACCTACAATGAGCAGTTCTTC | CASSPGQTYNEQFF
- | TRBJ2-7 | TRBV27 | - | TGTGCCAGCAGTTCTTACCCGGGACTCAACCCAGCGGAGCAGTACTTC | CASSSYPGLNPAEQYF
- | TRBJ2-7 | TRBV7-8 | few | TGTGCCAGCAGCTTTGAGGGCGCCTACGAGCAGTACTTC | CASSFEGAYEQYF
TRBD2 | TRBJ2-1 | TRBV11-2 | - | TGTGCCAGCAGCTCCCTCGGGACTAGCGGGAGGGATTGGCAGTTCTTC | CASSSLGTSGRDWQFF
- | TRBJ1-3 | TRBV9 | - | TGTGCCAGCAGCCCCCCCCAAGGAAACACCATATATTTT | CASSPPQGNTIYF
TRBD1 | TRBJ2-7 | TRBV10-2 | - | TGCGCCACGACCGGGACAGGGATTCTCGAGCAGTACTTC | CATTGTGILEQYF
- | TRBJ1-1 | TRBV9 | - | TGTGCCAGCAGCTCCCGCGGGGCTCGAGAAGCTTTCTTT | CASSSRGAREAFF
- | TRBJ2-3 | TRBV6-1 | once | TGTGCCGTGGGGGCGGAGCTCAACACAGATACGCAGTATTTT | CAVGAELNTDTQYF
- | TRBJ2-1 | TRBV7-3 | few | TGTGCCAGCAGCCCGGGGGCCTTCGGGGAGCAGTTCTTC | CASSPGAFGEQFF
- | TRBJ2-7 | TRBV28 | few | TGTGCCAGCAGTTTTCTGGGCCGCGACGAGCAGTACTTC | CASSFLGRDEQYF
- | TRBJ1-4 | TRBV7-9 | - | TGTGCCAGCTCGTTGGACGCCCGTATTGAAAAACTGTTTTTT | CASSLDARIEKLFF
TRBD1 | TRBJ2-7 | TRBV6-5 | - | TGTGCCAGCAGTCCCCCGGCCGGGACAGGCTACGAGCAGTACTTC | CASSPPAGTGYEQYF
- | TRBJ2-2 | TRBV19 | - | TGTGCCAGTAGTTCCGGGAACACCGGGGAGCTGTTTTTT | CASSSGNTGELFF
- | TRBJ2-1 | TRBV27 | once | TGTGCCAGCAGTTTATCGGTCCGCAGGGGACAGTTCTTC | CASSLSVRRGQFF
TRBD1 | TRBJ1-1 | TRBV27 | - | TGTGCCAGCGGGACAGGGTTCCCTGAAGCTTTCTTT | CASGTGFPEAFF
- | TRBJ2-1 | TRBV11-2 | once | TGTGCCAGCAGCTTAGAGGCGGATAGCTCCTACAATGAGCAGTTCTTC | CASSLEADSSYNEQFF
- | TRBJ2-5 | TRBV30 | - | TGTGCCTGGAGTCCCCCGGTACACCGCCAGACCCAGTACTTC | CAWSPPVHRQTQYF
TRBD1 | TRBJ2-3 | TRBV28 | - | TGTGCCAGCAGAAAGGGGGCTAGTCGGACAGATACGCAGTATTTT | CASRKGASRTDTQYF
- | TRBJ2-2 | TRBV5-1 | - | TGCGCCAGCAGTTCCACAGGGACTACGAACACCGGGGAGCTGTTTTTT | CASSSTGTTNTGELFF
- | TRBJ1-2 | TRBV7-6 | few | TGTGCCAGCAGCTTACCAGGGAGTATCTATGGCTACACCTTC | CASSLPGSIYGYTF
- | TRBJ2-3 | TRBV27 | - | TGTGCCAGCAGTTTCGGGTTACCTAGCACAGATACGCAGTATTTT | CASSFGLPSTDTQYF